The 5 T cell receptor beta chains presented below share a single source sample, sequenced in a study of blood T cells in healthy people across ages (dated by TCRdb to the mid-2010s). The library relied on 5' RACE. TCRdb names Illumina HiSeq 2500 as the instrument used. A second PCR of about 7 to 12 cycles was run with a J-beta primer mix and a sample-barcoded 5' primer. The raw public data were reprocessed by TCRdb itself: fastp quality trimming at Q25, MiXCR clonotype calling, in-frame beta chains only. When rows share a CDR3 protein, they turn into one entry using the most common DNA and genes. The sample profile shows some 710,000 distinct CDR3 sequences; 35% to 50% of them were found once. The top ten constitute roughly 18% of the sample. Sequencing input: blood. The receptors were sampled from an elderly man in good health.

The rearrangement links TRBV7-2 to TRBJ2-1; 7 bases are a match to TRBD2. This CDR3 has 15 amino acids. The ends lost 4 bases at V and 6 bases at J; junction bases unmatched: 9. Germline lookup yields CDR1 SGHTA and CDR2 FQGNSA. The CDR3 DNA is TGTGCCAGCAGCTCGCGGCCTAGCGGATTCAATGAGCAGTTCTTC. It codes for CASSSRPSGFNEQFF.

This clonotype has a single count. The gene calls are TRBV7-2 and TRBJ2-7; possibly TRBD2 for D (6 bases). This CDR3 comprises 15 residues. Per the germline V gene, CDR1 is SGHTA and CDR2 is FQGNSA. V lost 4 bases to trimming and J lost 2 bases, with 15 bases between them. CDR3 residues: CASSWEDAGPYEQYF. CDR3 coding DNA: TGTGCCAGCAGCTGGGAGGACGCCGGACCCTACGAGCAGTACTTC.

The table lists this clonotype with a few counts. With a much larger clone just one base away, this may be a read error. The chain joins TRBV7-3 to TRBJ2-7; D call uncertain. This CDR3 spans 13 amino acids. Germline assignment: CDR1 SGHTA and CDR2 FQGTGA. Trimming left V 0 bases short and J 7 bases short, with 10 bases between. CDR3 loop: CASSLTTDNEQYF. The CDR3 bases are TGTGCCAGCAGCTTAACAACAGACAATGAGCAGTACTTC.

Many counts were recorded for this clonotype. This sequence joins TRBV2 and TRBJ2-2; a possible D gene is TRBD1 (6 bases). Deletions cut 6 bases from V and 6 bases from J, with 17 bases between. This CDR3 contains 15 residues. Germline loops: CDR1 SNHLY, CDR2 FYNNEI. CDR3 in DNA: TGTGCCAGCAGGGCCTTCCAGGGGAGCCCCGGGGAGCTGTTTTTT. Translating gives CASRAFQGSPGELFF.

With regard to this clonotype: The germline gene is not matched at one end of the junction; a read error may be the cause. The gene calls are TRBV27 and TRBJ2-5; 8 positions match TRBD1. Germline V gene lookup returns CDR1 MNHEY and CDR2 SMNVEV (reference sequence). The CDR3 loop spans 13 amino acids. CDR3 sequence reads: CASSSRDRHEQNF. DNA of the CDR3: TGTGCCAGCAGTTCCCGGGACAGGCACGAGCAGAACTTC.